This T cell receptor beta chain stems from a study of blood T cell repertoires in COVID-19. Overall study: Samples came from the United States, Italy and Spain, spanning acute and convalescent COVID-19. PBMCs, B-cell-depleted T cells, or T cells were the source of the cDNA or gDNA that made up the material.

As processed by the authors: Nucleated cell counts were estimated from reference gene primer amplification. The assay was immunoSEQ multiplex PCR, and TCRdb's table has in-frame clones only and misses some. V, J and clone size were drawn from that table, and D and trimming were deduced from the DNA. The sample consists of about 300,000 clones, around 89% of them appearing once. This CDR3 spans 15 amino acids. CDR1 and CDR2 (germline): MNHEY, SMNVEV (reference sequence). Between the trimmed V and J ends, which lost 0 bases and 4 bases, there was a span of 10 bases. Material: peripheral blood. V and J are TRBV27 and TRBJ1-5; D not resolved. This clonotype was sampled from a man aged 35-49 years with acute or convalescent COVID-19. CDR3 DNA sequence: TGTGCCAGCAGTTTATCCGCGCCGCTAAATCAGCCCCAGCATTTT. Protein sequence: CASSLSAPLNQPQHF.